Listed below are T cell receptor beta chains from one sample, sequenced in a study of T-cell memory formation after mild COVID-19. From the 5' RACE reads, TCRdb called clonotypes with MiXCR, one entry per CDR3 protein. The sample carries 60,000 to 65,000 distinct CDR3 sequences, roughly 9.9% recorded once. Input material: PBMCs or a T cell subset sorted from them (not recorded which). The source of these receptors is a man younger than 35 who had mild COVID-19 (a few samples of this study predate the infection). Cell type and time point are not known. CDR3s include the opening cysteine and the closing phenylalanine or tryptophan. A D gene is named only where the DNA matches it firmly. Some rows mark clone size as missing; the rest say once, few, many or name a class of expanded clone.

>TRBJ1-5|TRBD1|TRBV12-3/TRBV12-4|-
CASSSTGNNQPQHF
TGTGCCAGCAGTTCGACAGGGAACAATCAGCCCCAGCATTTT
>TRBJ1-4|TRBD1|TRBV20-1|-
CSARSDRGEKLFF
TGCAGTGCTAGATCGGACAGGGGTGAAAAACTGTTTTTT
>TRBJ2-3|TRBD2|TRBV7-2|many
CASSFQSSGGDTQYF
TGTGCCAGCAGCTTTCAGAGCAGCGGGGGCGATACGCAGTATTTT
>TRBJ2-7|-|TRBV6-6|many
CASSHWPNYEQYF
TGTGCCAGCAGCCACTGGCCCAACTACGAGCAGTACTTC
>TRBJ1-2|-|TRBV28|-
CASSLSRENGYTF
TGTGCCAGCAGTTTATCTAGGGAGAATGGCTACACCTTC
>TRBJ2-5|TRBD2|TRBV15|-
CATRSLTSGGRTETQYF
TGTGCCACCAGGTCCTTGACTAGCGGGGGGAGGACGGAGACCCAGTACTTC
>TRBJ2-7|TRBD1|TRBV4-1|many
CASSRIPGQGYEQYF
TGCGCCAGCAGCCGAATACCGGGACAGGGGTACGAGCAGTACTTC
>TRBJ1-1|TRBD1|TRBV15|few
CATSRGQLLTEAFF
TGTGCCACCAGCAGGGGACAGCTACTCACTGAAGCTTTCTTT
>TRBJ1-5|-|TRBV7-2|-
CASSFARREEQPQHF
TGTGCCAGCAGCTTCGCCCGGAGGGAGGAACAGCCCCAGCATTTT
>TRBJ2-5|-|TRBV5-1|few
CASSDLYQETQYF
TGCGCCAGCAGCGACCTTTACCAAGAGACCCAGTACTTC
>TRBJ2-3|-|TRBV10-3|few
CAISQQGADTQYF
TGTGCCATCAGTCAACAGGGTGCCGATACGCAGTATTTT
>TRBJ2-3|TRBD2|TRBV5-1|many
CASSYGLAAQSTDTQYF
TGCGCCAGCAGCTACGGACTAGCAGCCCAAAGCACAGATACGCAGTATTTT
>TRBJ1-2|-|TRBV12-3/TRBV12-4|few
CASSINTGFGYTF
TGTGCCAGCAGCATCAACACAGGGTTCGGCTACACCTTC
>TRBJ2-1|-|TRBV20-1|-
CSATDGNNEQFF
TGCAGTGCTACGGACGGAAACAATGAGCAGTTCTTC
>TRBJ1-6|TRBD1|TRBV25-1|few
CASRETGGDSPLHF
TGTGCCAGCAGGGAGACAGGGGGGGATTCACCCCTCCACTTT
>TRBJ2-5|-|TRBV4-3|many
CASSQGHRQETQYF
TGCGCCAGCAGCCAGGGACACCGCCAAGAGACCCAGTACTTC
>TRBJ1-6|-|TRBV7-3|many
CASSLQGGSPLHF
TGTGCCAGCAGCTTACAGGGTGGGTCACCCCTCCACTTT
>TRBJ2-1|-|TRBV12-3/TRBV12-4|few
CASSLWQGYNEQFF
TGTGCCAGCAGTTTATGGCAAGGATACAATGAGCAGTTCTTC
>TRBJ1-1|-|TRBV7-3|-
CASSFGTLGATEAFF
TGTGCCAGCAGTTTTGGGACCCTTGGCGCCACTGAAGCTTTCTTT
>TRBJ1-4|-|TRBV7-9|many
CASSLGGSWGEKLFF
TGTGCCAGCAGCTTAGGAGGCTCCTGGGGTGAAAAACTGTTTTTT
>TRBJ2-5|-|TRBV2|-
CASRDRGETQYF
TGTGCCAGCAGGGACAGAGGAGAGACCCAGTACTTC
>TRBJ1-1|TRBD1|TRBV5-1|-
CASSEPGQENTEAFF
TGCGCCAGCAGCGAGCCTGGACAGGAGAACACTGAAGCTTTCTTT
>TRBJ1-1|-|TRBV12-3/TRBV12-4|few
CASSRRDHLGTEAFF
TGTGCCAGCAGCCGCCGGGACCATTTAGGGACTGAAGCTTTCTTT
>TRBJ2-3|-|TRBV7-2|-
CASSPSRGPPSDTQYF
TGTGCCAGCAGCCCCAGCAGGGGACCACCGTCAGATACGCAGTATTTT
>TRBJ2-6|-|TRBV9|-
CASSPKGLSGANVLTF
TGTGCCAGCAGCCCAAAGGGGCTGTCTGGGGCCAACGTCCTGACTTTC
>TRBJ2-5|TRBD1|TRBV20-1|few
CSAIPRTGFQETQYF
TGCAGTGCCATCCCAAGGACAGGATTCCAAGAGACCCAGTACTTC
>TRBJ2-5|-|TRBV7-9|few
CASSPGGGVETQYF
TGTGCCAGCAGCCCGGGCGGGGGCGTGGAGACCCAGTACTTC
>TRBJ2-7|TRBD1|TRBV4-2|-
CASSQAGTGNEQYF
TGTGCCAGCAGCCAGGCCGGGACAGGGAACGAGCAGTACTTC
>TRBJ2-3|-|TRBV10-3|-
CAISGTSTDTQYF
TGTGCCATCAGTGGGACCTCCACAGATACGCAGTATTTT
>TRBJ2-2|-|TRBV9|-
CASSSPPNTGELFF
TGTGCCAGCAGCTCCCCCCCGAACACCGGGGAGCTGTTTTTT
>TRBJ2-6|-|TRBV4-3|-
CASGSGANVLTF
TGCGCTTCCGGCTCTGGGGCCAACGTCCTGACTTTC
>TRBJ1-1|-|TRBV5-1|-
CASSGGSRSTEAFF
TGCGCCAGCAGCGGCGGATCACGGAGCACTGAAGCTTTCTTT
>TRBJ2-3|TRBD2|TRBV4-3|many
CASTRVAGVRDTQYF
TGCGCCAGCACGAGGGTGGCGGGGGTTAGAGATACGCAGTATTTT
>TRBJ2-3|-|TRBV4-1|few
CASSQLVLGGDTQYF
TGCGCCAGCAGCCAACTGGTCCTCGGCGGAGATACGCAGTATTTT
>TRBJ2-1|-|TRBV5-1|-
CASSLQASSYNEQFF
TGCGCCAGCAGCTTGCAGGCTAGCTCCTACAATGAGCAGTTCTTC
>TRBJ2-1|-|TRBV20-1|-
CSARDRQGPYNEQFF
TGCAGTGCTAGAGATCGGCAGGGCCCTTACAATGAGCAGTTCTTC
>TRBJ1-4|-|TRBV11-2|few
CASSFRAVTTNEKLFF
TGTGCCAGCAGCTTTAGGGCGGTGACAACTAATGAAAAACTGTTTTTT
>TRBJ1-5|-|TRBV5-6|many
CASSLLGGARRDQPQHF
TGTGCCAGCAGCTTGCTTGGAGGGGCCAGGCGGGACCAGCCCCAGCATTTT
>TRBJ1-5|TRBD1|TRBV20-1|few
CSALRVGGTGGQPQHF
TGCAGTGCTCTTCGGGTAGGCGGGACAGGGGGTCAGCCCCAGCATTTT
>TRBJ1-4|TRBD1|TRBV20-1|few
CSAENPGQGYEKLFF
TGCAGTGCTGAGAACCCGGGACAGGGGTATGAAAAACTGTTTTTT